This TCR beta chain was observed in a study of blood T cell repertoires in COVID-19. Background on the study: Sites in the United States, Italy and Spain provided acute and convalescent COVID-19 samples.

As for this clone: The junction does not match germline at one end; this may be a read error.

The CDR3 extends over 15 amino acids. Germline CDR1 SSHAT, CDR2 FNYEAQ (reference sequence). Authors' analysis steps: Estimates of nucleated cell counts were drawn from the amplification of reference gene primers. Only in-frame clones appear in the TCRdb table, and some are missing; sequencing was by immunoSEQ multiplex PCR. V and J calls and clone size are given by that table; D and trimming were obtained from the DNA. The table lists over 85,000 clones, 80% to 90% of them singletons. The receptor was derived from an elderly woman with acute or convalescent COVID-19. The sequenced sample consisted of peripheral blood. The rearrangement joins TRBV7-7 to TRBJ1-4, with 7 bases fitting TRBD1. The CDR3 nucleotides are TGTGCTAGCAGCGCAGACAGGGTGTCAGATGAAAAACTGTTTTTT. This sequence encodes CASSADRVSDEKLFF.